This TCR beta chain was recovered during a study of Graves' ophthalmopathy and Graves' hyperthyroidism. RNA transcripts provided the template for amplifying TCR beta CDR3 regions. RT-PCR in the first round used HTBI primers; a second-round multiplex PCR followed. From the multiplex PCR reads, TCRdb called clonotypes with MiXCR, one entry per CDR3 protein. The table has about 660,000 distinct CDR3 sequences, about two fifths seen once. Study-level findings and limits: Most expanded clonotypes from thyroid (those above 0.001 frequency) were also found in blood.

This clonotype was observed a handful of times. Its specificity is not known. V lost 5 bases, J lost 5 bases, and 9 bases lay in between. The CDR3 sequence is 12 residues long. The germline V gene has CDR1 KGHSH and CDR2 LQKENI. Exclusion criteria comprised other autoimmune diseases, uncontrolled infections, pregnancy or lactation in patients. This receptor was obtained from an adult man with Graves' ophthalmopathy. The rearrangement links TRBV18 to TRBJ1-1; D not certain. Sequences were obtained from peripheral blood. CDR3 in DNA: TGTGCCAGCTCAGCGCCTCTTACTGAAGCTTTCTTT. Protein product: CASSAPLTEAFF. The variable domain in full, completed from reference TRBV18 and TRBJ1-1, reads NAGVMQNPRHLVRRRGQEARLRCSPMKGHSHVYWYRQLPEEGLKFMVYLQKENIIDESGMPKERFSAEFPKEGPSILRIQQVVRGDSAAYFCASSAPLTEAFFGQGTRLTVV.